This TCR beta chain was recorded in a study of cytomegalovirus exposure and HLA in healthy donors (TCRdb year 2017). About the investigation overall: An earlier analysis of about 560 of the donors reported under 300 Gb of sequence data and about 120 million unique TCR beta sequences obtained from roughly 180 million T cells. Several DR-DQ haplotypes were handled as single units for association and clustering because linkage in the cohort was strong. The study profiled the T cell repertoires of about 640 subjects by immunosequencing and related them to cytomegalovirus serostatus. Roughly 300 gigabases of sequencing data and 70 million to 85 million unique TCR sequences were included in an early release covering about 620 HLA-typed donors. In an earlier analysis of around 540 of the donors, high-throughput TCR beta sequencing was used to judge whether each TCR beta V gene segment behaved as functional or pseudogenic. In a later genetic analysis, genome-wide SNP genotypes for about 65% of the roughly 670 donors were used, and that subset was treated as a discovery cohort. Donor age, sex, ethnicity and CMV serostatus were collected together with the repertoire data. Besides the first cohort of 666 subjects, a separate validation cohort made up of 120 different subjects was used. Every repertoire in the discovery cohort had been generated on one and the same sequencing platform. The study was designed to test whether signatures of past pathogen exposure could be identified by cataloging public T cell receptors. To predict cytomegalovirus infection status, the study combined high-throughput TCR immunosequencing, statistical association of individual TCRs with disease status, and machine learning. HLA typing covered class I and class II loci at four-digit resolution. The later analysis used no new phenotypic data to find candidate immune exposures, relying instead on TCR beta sequences and their occurrence across donors. In a later analysis, previously published TCR beta repertoires from 666 donors were re-analyzed and high-resolution HLA genotyping was added so that TCR occurrence patterns could be studied. On average, around 200,000 unique TCR beta nucleotide sequences were sequenced per donor among some 430 genotyped donors of the cohort, with roughly 18% of those sequences being non-productive. The genetic ancestry cluster associated with self-reported Caucasian donors included approximately 85% of the roughly 360 genotyped donors. The number of typed donors differed by locus: about 620-640 for A, B, C, DRB1 and DQB1; some 540 for DQA1; approximately 610 for DPA1; and around 470 for DPB1. Here is what the overall study found, with its caveats: HLA typing was unavailable for some donors at each locus, so association tests used only the typed subset. While some public TCRs were present in many individuals, most TCR sequences turned up only very rarely across donors. The earlier analysis of almost 600 of the donors excluded some 16 rarely observed V segments, including chromosome 9 orphons, because counts were too low. Assigning TCR associations to individual alleles was difficult when HLA alleles, especially DR and DQ, strongly co-occurred. Linkage disequilibrium might explain the correlated functional status among segregating V segments, but an unknown experimental factor could not be excluded. An earlier analysis of around 540 of the donors showed that most TCR beta V segments appeared in productive rearrangements either about 90% or about 30% of the time, which broadly matched IMGT annotations. A further reported finding was that TCR beta sequences accurately predicted the HLA-A and HLA-B alleles for most subjects in the first cohort. A later genetic analysis reported fewer N-insertions in productive TCRs among donors in an Asian-associated ancestry cluster than the roughly 670-donor mean. In both the original and validation cohorts, the classifier was reported to diagnose cytomegalovirus status with high specificity and sensitivity. A total of 150 or so TCR beta chains were listed by the study as associated with cytomegalovirus. The 87-base-pair reads could not distinguish some IMGT-functional V segments, including TRBV6-2 and TRBV6-3, so those segments were excluded. In vitro tests confirmed that a few of the cytomegalovirus-associated TCR beta chains recognize cytomegalovirus antigens. The authors suggested that the approach could potentially be generalized to other disease states and immunological phenotypes. A later analysis found that HLA-associated TCR beta chains were more clonally expanded and had lower generation probabilities than equally common non-associated chains. A group of highly shared sequence variants was considered likely to be a technical artifact of the sequencing pipeline. In a later analysis, most CMV-associated TCR beta chains were found to appear HLA-restricted, with HLA associations seemingly driven largely by CMV exposure. At a false discovery rate of 0.05, a later analysis linked 16,951 TCR beta sequences to specific HLA alleles. A later analysis reported that several top co-occurrence clusters appeared linked to parvovirus B19, influenza, CMV and Epstein-Barr virus. The cohort was sequenced for TCR beta chains only, and without alpha or paired-chain data the features that could be detected were limited. In a later analysis, TCR association rates were found to vary across HLA loci, with the most associated TCRs seen for DRB1 alleles and the fewest for HLA-C alleles. An association between a missense DCLRE1C variant and V-gene and J-gene trimming of TCR beta chains was found in a later genetic analysis and replicated in an independent cohort. Immune exposure information for the cohort was limited to CMV serostatus. Roughly uniform sequencing depth across donors was assumed in presence/absence analyses, although this assumption may not hold.

Worth noting for this clone: Its target antigen remains unknown. No per-base quality is available; no much larger clone lies one base away.

CDR1 and CDR2 are read off the germline V gene (reference sequence) as MNHNY and SVGAGI. Between the V and J ends, shortened by 8 bases and 5 bases respectively, the junction contains 9 bases. Inclusive of the bounding cysteine and phenylalanine, the CDR3 is 11 residues long. The kept DNA is CDR3 alone, 33 bases in frame from the first base. The cohort consisted of more than 650 healthy bone marrow donors. All cohort members were sampled while nominally healthy, although unrecorded immune exposures were likely present. The donor tested CMV seropositive, placing the donor among the roughly 270 seropositive members of the cohort. Every donor gave a peripheral blood sample, and the peripheral blood mononuclear cells from that sample were used for TCR beta sequencing. The Qiagen DNeasy Blood Extraction Kit was used to extract genomic DNA from the blood cell samples. Receptor amplification or capture employed the immunoSEQ multiplex PCR assay. A mixture of 60 forward primers for TCR Vbeta segments and 13 reverse primers for TCR Jbeta segments was used in the multiplex PCR. The CDR3 region of rearranged TCR beta genes was amplified from genomic DNA with a multiplex PCR assay. The Illumina HiSeq System was used to sequence the amplified TCR beta libraries as 87-base-pair reads. The authors' pipeline ran thus. A later analysis tallied 80 million to 95 million unique TCR beta chains across the 550 to 850 repertoires, and approximately 11 million of those chains were shared by two or more donors. Raw reads were error-corrected and collapsed into unique sequences with a nearest-neighbor algorithm that merged closely related sequences to remove PCR and sequencing errors. Alignment of CDR3 sequences to IMGT reference sequences was used to assign V, D and J gene segments. For a sequence to be retained, a match of at least six nucleotides was required to both a V gene segment and a J gene segment. Rearrangements were called productive when the CDR3 lacked stop codons and stayed in frame with V and J; all others were non-productive. CDR3 was defined by IMGT convention, running from the second conserved V-encoded cysteine to the conserved J-encoded phenylalanine. The earlier analysis of a few hundred of the donors excluded sequences that lacked an unambiguous match to a single V gene segment. An earlier analysis of a few hundred of the donors classified V segments as functional when productive rearrangements were above 56.7% and as segregating when the standard deviation between donors was above 5%. A statistical classification framework was developed to diagnose cytomegalovirus status using the catalog of TCR beta chain sequences. In a later analysis, V and J genes were assigned by comparing TCR nucleotide sequences against IMGT/GENE-DB human TR gene sequences. Using the TCRdist pipeline, a later analysis assigned CDR3 sequences along with most-parsimonious VDJ recombination scenarios. A later analysis defined each TCR beta chain by its CDR3 amino acid sequence plus V-gene family, and excluded reads lacking a unique V-gene family. To address suspected cross-contamination and a sequencing artifact, a later analysis removed some 620 highly shared, low-generation-probability nucleotide sequences. In a later analysis, a clonal expansion index was calculated for each public chain from normalized within-repertoire ranks of inferred template counts. In a later analysis, generation probabilities were computed with a VDJ recombination model fitted to out-of-frame rearrangements, and the resulting probabilities were checked against IGoR. Hypergeometric tests were used in a later analysis to score TCR-TCR, TCR-HLA and TCR-CMV co-occurrence, with a repertoire-size bias correction applied to the TCR pairs. A later analysis estimated false discovery rates by permuting HLA or CMV assignments 20 times. A later analysis grouped co-occurring TCRs with DBSCAN, adding TCRdist sequence similarity when clustering within HLA-allele-positive subsets. For co-occurrence clustering, repertoires with fewer than 30,000 or more than 120,000 public chains were excluded, along with five or six repertoires with anomalous nucleotide sharing. TCRdb mirrors the immuneACCESS table, restricted to in-frame sequences. Some clones are absent from its copies; in checked studies, under half trace to an unresolved V gene, and the reason for the others is unknown. Clone size and the V and J calls come from that table; the DNA yielded D and trimming. The sample table holds around 90,000 clones, of which around three fifths were seen once. The ten largest make up 20% to 25% of the sample.

Sequencing was performed on PBMCs. The sequence derives from a woman between 50 and 59 years old in good health and CMV-seropositive. The chain is encoded by TRBV6-6 joined to TRBJ2-5, with no confidently assigned D gene. The bases read TGTGCCAGCGGTGGCGGCGAGACCCAGTACTTC. Its translation reads: CASGGGETQYF.